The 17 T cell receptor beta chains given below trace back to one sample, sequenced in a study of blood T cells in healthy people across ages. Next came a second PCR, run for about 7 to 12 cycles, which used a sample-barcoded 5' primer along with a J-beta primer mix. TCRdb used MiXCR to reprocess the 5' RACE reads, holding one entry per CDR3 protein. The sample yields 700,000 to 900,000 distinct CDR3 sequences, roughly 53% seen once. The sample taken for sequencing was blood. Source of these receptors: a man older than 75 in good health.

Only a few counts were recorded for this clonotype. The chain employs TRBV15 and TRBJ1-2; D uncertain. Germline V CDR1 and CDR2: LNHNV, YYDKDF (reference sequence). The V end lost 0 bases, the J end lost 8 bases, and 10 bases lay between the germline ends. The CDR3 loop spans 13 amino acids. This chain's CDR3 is CATSRDGREGYTF. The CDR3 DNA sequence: TGTGCCACCAGCAGAGATGGGCGGGAGGGCTACACCTTC.

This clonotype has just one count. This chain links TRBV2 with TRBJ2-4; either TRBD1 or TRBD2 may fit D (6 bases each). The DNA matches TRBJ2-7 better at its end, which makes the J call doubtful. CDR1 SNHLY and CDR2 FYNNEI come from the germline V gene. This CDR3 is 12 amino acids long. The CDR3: CASRRGFYEQYF. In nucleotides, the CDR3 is TGTGCCAGCCGGAGGGGGTTTTACGAGCAGTACTTC.

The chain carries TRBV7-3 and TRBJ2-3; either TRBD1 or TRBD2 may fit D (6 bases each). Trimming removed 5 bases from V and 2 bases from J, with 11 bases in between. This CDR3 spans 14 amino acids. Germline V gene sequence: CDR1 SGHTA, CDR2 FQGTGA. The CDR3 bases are TGTGCCAGCAGCCAGGGGAGGCACACAGATACGCAGTATTTT. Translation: CASSQGRHTDTQYF.

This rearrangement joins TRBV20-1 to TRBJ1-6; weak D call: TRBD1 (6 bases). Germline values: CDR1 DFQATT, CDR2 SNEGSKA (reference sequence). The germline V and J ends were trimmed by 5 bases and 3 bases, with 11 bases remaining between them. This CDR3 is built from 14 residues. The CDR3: CSAEQGSYNSPLHF. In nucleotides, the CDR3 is TGCAGTGCTGAACAGGGAAGCTATAATTCACCCCTCCACTTT.

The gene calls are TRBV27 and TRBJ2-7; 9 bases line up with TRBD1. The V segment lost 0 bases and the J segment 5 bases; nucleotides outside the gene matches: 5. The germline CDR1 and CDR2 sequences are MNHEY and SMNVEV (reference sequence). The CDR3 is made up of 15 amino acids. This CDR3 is CASSLSGDRVDEQYF. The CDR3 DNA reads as TGTGCCAGCAGTTTATCGGGGGACAGGGTAGACGAGCAGTACTTC.

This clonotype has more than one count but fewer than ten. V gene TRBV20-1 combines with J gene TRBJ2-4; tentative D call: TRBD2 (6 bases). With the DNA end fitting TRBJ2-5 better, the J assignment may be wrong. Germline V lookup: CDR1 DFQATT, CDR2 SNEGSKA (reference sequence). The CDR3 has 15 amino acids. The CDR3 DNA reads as TGCAGTCCCCCGGCAACTAGTCGGGAGAAAGAGACCCAGTACTTC. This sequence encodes CSPPATSREKETQYF.

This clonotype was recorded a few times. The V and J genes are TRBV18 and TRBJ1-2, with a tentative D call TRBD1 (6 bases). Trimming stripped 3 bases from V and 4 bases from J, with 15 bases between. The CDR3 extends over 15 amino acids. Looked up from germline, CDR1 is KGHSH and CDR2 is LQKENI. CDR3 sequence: CASSPLVLTGYGYTF. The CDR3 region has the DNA TGTGCCAGCTCACCCCTCGTGTTGACAGGCTATGGCTACACCTTC.

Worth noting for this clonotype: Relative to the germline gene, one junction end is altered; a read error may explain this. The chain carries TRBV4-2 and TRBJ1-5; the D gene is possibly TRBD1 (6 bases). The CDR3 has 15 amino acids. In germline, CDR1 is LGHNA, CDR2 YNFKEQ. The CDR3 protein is CASSQQAGDNQPRHF. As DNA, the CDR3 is TGTGCCAGCAGCCAACAGGCAGGGGACAATCAGCCCCGGCATTTT.

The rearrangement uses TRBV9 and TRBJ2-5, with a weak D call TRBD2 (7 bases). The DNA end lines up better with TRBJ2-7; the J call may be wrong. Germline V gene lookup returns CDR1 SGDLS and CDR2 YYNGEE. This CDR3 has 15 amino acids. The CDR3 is CASSVDTGRAYEQYF. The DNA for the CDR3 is TGTGCCAGCAGCGTAGACACAGGGAGGGCCTACGAGCAGTACTTC.

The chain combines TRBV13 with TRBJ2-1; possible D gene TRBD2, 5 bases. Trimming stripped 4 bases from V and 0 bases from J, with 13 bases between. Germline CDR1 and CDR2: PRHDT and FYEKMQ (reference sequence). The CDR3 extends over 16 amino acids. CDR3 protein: CASSSPGSGSYNEQFF. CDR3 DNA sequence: TGTGCCAGCAGCTCCCCTGGGAGCGGCTCCTACAATGAGCAGTTCTTC.

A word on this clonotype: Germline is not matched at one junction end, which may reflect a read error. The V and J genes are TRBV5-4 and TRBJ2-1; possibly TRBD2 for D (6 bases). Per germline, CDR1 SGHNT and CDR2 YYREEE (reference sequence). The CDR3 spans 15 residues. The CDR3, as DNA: TGTGCCAGCAGTTTGGCCGGGACTCTCAACAATGAGCAGTTCTTC. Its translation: CASSLAGTLNNEQFF.

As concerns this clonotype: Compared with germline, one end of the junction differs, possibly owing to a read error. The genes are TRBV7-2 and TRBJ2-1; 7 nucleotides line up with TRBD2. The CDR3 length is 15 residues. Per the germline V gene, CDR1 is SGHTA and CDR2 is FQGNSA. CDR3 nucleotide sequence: TGTGCCGGCAGCCTGGGGGGGAGCACCTACAATGAGCAGTTCTTC. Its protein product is CAGSLGGSTYNEQFF.

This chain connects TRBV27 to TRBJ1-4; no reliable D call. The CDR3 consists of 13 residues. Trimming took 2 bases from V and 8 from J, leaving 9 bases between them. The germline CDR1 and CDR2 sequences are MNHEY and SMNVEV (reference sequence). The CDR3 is CASSLGPWEKLFF. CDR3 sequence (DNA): TGTGCCAGCAGTTTAGGGCCGTGGGAAAAACTGTTTTTT.

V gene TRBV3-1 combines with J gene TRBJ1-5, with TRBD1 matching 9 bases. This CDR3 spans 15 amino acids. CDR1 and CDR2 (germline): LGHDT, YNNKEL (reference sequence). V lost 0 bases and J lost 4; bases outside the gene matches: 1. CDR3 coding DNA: TGTGCCAGCAGCCAAGAAGACAGGGGGAATCAGCCCCAGCATTTT. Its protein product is CASSQEDRGNQPQHF.

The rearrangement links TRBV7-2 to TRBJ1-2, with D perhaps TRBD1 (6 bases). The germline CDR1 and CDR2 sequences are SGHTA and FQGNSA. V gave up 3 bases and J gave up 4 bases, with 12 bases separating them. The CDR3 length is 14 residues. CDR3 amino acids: CASSFNRVSYGYTF. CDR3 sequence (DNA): TGTGCCAGCAGCTTCAACAGGGTTAGCTATGGCTACACCTTC.

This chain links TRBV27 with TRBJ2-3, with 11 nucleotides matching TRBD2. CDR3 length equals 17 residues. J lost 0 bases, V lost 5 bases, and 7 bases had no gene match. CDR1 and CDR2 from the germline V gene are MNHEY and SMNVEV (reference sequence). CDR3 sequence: CASSRLAGGTSTDTQYF. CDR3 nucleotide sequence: TGTGCCAGCAGTAGGTTAGCGGGAGGGACTAGCACAGATACGCAGTATTTT.

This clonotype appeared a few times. Here the CDR3 DNA reads TGTGCCAGCAGTGACGTTAGCACAGATACGCAGTATTTT. Its protein product is CASSDVSTDTQYF. The genes are TRBV25-1 and TRBJ2-3; D ambiguous. CDR3 length equals 13 residues. The V gene's germline CDR1 is MGHDK and CDR2 SYGVNS. Trimming shortened V by 3 bases and J by 0 bases, and 4 bases separated the two germline ends.